The present T cell receptor (beta chain) was sequenced within a study of OX40 agonist ivuxolimab in advanced cancers. The table came from immunoSEQ multiplex PCR; TCRdb's copy has only in-frame clones and leaves some out. The sample includes tens of thousands of clones, 89% of them seen just once. On cycle 4 day 1 and cycle 7 day 1, as well as at baseline, blood was sampled. Trimming stripped 6 bases from V and 7 bases from J, with 27 bases between. This CDR3 spans 17 amino acids. Germline CDR1 LNHDA, CDR2 SQIVND (reference sequence). V usage is TRBV19 and J usage is TRBJ1-2, with a tentative D call TRBD1 (5 bases). The TCR comes from an adult with an advanced solid tumor such as melanoma, head and neck, liver or kidney cancer. The sequenced sample was CD4+ or CD8+ T cells sorted from blood, obtained in a trial of the OX40 agonist ivuxolimab. CDR3 loop: CASSDLQFRERRSGYTF. The CDR3 region has the DNA TGTGCCAGTAGCGACCTCCAGTTCAGGGAGCGAAGGTCTGGCTACACCTTC.